This T cell receptor (beta chain) originates from a study of CD8+ T cells in alopecia areata. RNA extraction and reverse transcription yielded cDNA as sequencing template. Libraries were prepared by immunoSEQ multiplex PCR; TCRdb keeps only in-frame clonotypes and omits some of them. The sample includes 150,000 or so clones, around 47% seen only once; the top ten take over 5.5%. The germline CDR1 and CDR2 sequences are SGDLS and YYNGEE. V dropped 3 bases and J dropped 9 bases, with 13 bases sitting between them. The CDR3 spans 13 residues. The TCR comes from a human donor with alopecia areata. The sample was CD4+ T cells sorted from blood. The chain recombines TRBV9 with TRBJ2-1, with D perhaps TRBD2 (5 bases). DNA for the CDR3: TGTGCCAGCAGCGGCCCAACTAGAACTGAGCAGTTCTTC. It codes for CASSGPTRTEQFF.